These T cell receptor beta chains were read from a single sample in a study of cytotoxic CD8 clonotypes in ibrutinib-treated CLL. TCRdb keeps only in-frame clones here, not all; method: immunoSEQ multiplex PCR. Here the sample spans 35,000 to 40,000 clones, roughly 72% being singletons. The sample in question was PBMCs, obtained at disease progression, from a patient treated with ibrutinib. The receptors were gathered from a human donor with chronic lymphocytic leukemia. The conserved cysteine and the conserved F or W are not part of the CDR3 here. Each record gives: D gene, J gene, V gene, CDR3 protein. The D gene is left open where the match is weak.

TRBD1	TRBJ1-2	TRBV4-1	ASSYGTGNGYT
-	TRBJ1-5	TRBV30	AWSRSGTQPQH
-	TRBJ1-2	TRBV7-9	ASNQLGGGYT
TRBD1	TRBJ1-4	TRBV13	ASSTRDRGLSKVF
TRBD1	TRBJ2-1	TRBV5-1	ASTPGTGKGEQF
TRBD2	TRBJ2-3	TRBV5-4	ASSLGGSVVATDTQY
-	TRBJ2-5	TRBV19	ASSNRDTGEQY
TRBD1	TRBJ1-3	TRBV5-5	ASSFEDRGNTIY
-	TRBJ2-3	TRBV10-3	ATLSRTQSTDTQY
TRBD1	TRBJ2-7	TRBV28	ASSWDRDFREQY
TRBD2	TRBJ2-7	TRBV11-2	ASSPGPGRYEQY
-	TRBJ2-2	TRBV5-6	ASSLQNTGELF
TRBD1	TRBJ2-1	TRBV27	ASSWGHRGPYNEQF
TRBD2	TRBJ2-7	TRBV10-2	ASKGLAGVREQY
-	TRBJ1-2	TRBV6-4	ASRQGPNYGYT
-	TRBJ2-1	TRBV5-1	ASSSKPTGLVNEQF
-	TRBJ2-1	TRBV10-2	ASSESRQEQF
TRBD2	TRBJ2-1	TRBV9	ASSPRLTSGSPNEQF
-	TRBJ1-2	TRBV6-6	ASTSTGGGGYGYT
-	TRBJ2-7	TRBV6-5	ASSSRQAPGEQY
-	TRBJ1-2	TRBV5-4	ASSLGGGRADGYT
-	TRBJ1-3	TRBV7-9	ASSEHWARKSGNTIY
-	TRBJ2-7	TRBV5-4	ASSSGGARRAYEQY
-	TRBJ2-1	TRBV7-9	ASSPIFRADGQF